A single sample is the source of the 31 T cell receptor beta chains below, sequenced in a study of blood T cells in healthy people across ages. A second PCR of 7 to 11 cycles used a sample-barcoded 5' primer and a J-beta primer mix. Each CDR3 protein is one row after TCRdb ran MiXCR on the 5' RACE reads. The table lists some 900,000 distinct CDR3 sequences, about 48% of them singletons. The source material was blood. These receptors came from a man under 40 in good health.

This clonotype came up a few times. V gene TRBV7-9 combines with J gene TRBJ1-2; TRBD1 aligns across 8 bases. J was trimmed by 5 bases and V by 5 bases; bases with no gene match: 7. Germline CDR1 and CDR2: SEHNR and FQNEAQ (reference sequence). The CDR3 consists of 14 residues. The CDR3 DNA follows: TGTGCCAGCAGCGGGGACAGGCAGTGGTATGGCTACACCTTC. Its protein is CASSGDRQWYGYTF.

This chain joins TRBV28 and TRBJ2-3; 8 nucleotides match TRBD2. Unmatched junction bases numbered 7, after V lost 2 bases and J lost 0 bases. Germline V gene sequence: CDR1 MDHEN, CDR2 SYDVKM. The CDR3 totals 17 residues. The CDR3 sequence is CASSLPPSGLSTDTQYF. As DNA, the CDR3 is TGTGCCAGCAGTTTACCCCCTAGCGGGCTCAGCACAGATACGCAGTATTTT.

This chain uses TRBV28 with TRBJ1-4; 7 bases are a match to TRBD1. Germline V gene sequence: CDR1 MDHEN, CDR2 SYDVKM. This CDR3 region has 14 residues. With V trimmed by 5 bases and J by 8 bases, 8 bases remained unmatched. CDR3 in amino acids: CASSTSTGDEKLFF. CDR3 in DNA: TGTGCCAGCAGTACTTCAACAGGGGACGAAAAACTGTTTTTT. Combining the CDR3 with reference TRBV28 and TRBJ1-4 gives the whole variable domain DVKVTQSSRYLVKRTGEKVFLECVQDMDHENMFWYRQDPGLGLRLIYFSYDVKMKEKGDIPEGYSVSREKKERFSLILESASTNQTSMYLCASSTSTGDEKLFFGSGTQLSVL.

The chain uses TRBV12-3 or TRBV12-4 and TRBJ1-4; D not certain. This CDR3 is 13 amino acids long. Trimming stripped 4 bases from V and 8 bases from J, with 11 bases between. The CDR3 spells CASSSRIREKLFF. The CDR3 region has the DNA TGTGCCAGCAGTTCCCGGATAAGGGAAAAACTGTTTTTT.

This clonotype was observed a handful of times. This chain links TRBV6-1 with TRBJ1-5; unclear D gene. The CDR3 length is 14 residues. Trimming removed 10 bases at V and 6 bases at J, with 19 bases between. Germline V lookup: CDR1 MNHNS, CDR2 SASEGT. The CDR3 sequence: CATQWEMSAQPQHF. Written as DNA, the CDR3 is TGTGCCACCCAATGGGAAATGTCGGCTCAGCCCCAGCATTTT.

The chain employs TRBV12-3 or TRBV12-4 and TRBJ2-5; 8 bases agree with TRBD2. J gave up 0 bases and V 5 bases, and 5 bases lay outside the gene matches. This CDR3 has 15 amino acids. The CDR3 protein is CASSTGGRYQETQYF. The CDR3, as DNA: TGTGCCAGCAGTACAGGCGGGAGGTACCAAGAGACCCAGTACTTC.

The J gene is TRBJ2-1, the V gene TRBV6-2 or TRBV6-3; D call uncertain. This CDR3 has 16 residues. The germline V and J ends were trimmed by 5 bases and 0 bases, with 14 bases remaining between them. From germline, CDR1 is MNHEY and CDR2 SVGEGT. The CDR3 protein is CASSTPARHSYNEQFF. The CDR3 nucleotides are TGTGCCAGCAGTACCCCAGCGAGGCACTCCTACAATGAGCAGTTCTTC.

This rearrangement joins TRBV20-1 to TRBJ2-3; possible D gene TRBD2, 6 bases. The CDR3 has 16 residues. The germline V gene has CDR1 DFQATT and CDR2 SNEGSKA (reference sequence). V was pared by 0 bases and J by 9 bases, with 22 bases between. CDR3 loop: CSARDYDGEDILTQYF. The CDR3 DNA reads as TGCAGTGCTAGAGATTACGACGGGGAGGATATATTGACGCAGTATTTT.

J is TRBJ2-1 and V is TRBV4-2; TRBD2 aligns across 10 bases. V dropped 4 bases and J dropped 1; count of bases not matched to a gene: 4. CDR3 size: 16 residues. Per germline, CDR1 LGHNA and CDR2 YNFKEQ. CDR3 sequence reads: CASSRAGGRSYNEQFF. The CDR3 nucleotides are TGTGCCAGCAGCCGAGCGGGGGGGCGTTCCTACAATGAGCAGTTCTTC.

Notes on this clonotype: Since a much larger clone is just one base distant, this may be a read error. The genes are TRBV27 and TRBJ2-7; D might be TRBD1 (6 bases). V was trimmed by 4 bases and J by 5 bases, leaving 9 bases between them. Germline V lookup: CDR1 MNHEY, CDR2 SMNVEV (reference sequence). This CDR3 is built from 12 residues. DNA for the CDR3: TGTGCCAGCAGTTCCCGACAGGACGAGCAGTACTTC. Translating gives CASSSRQDEQYF.

This sequence joins TRBV7-2 and TRBJ2-5, with 11 bases matching TRBD2. Germline V gene data show CDR1 as SGHTA and CDR2 as FQGNSA. Unmatched junction bases numbered 7, after V lost 0 bases and J lost 7 bases. This CDR3 region has 16 residues. The CDR3 spells CASSLAGLAVIRTQYF. DNA for the CDR3: TGTGCCAGCAGCTTAGCGGGACTAGCGGTGATACGGACCCAGTACTTC.

This clonotype was seen only a few times. V gene TRBV5-4 combines with J gene TRBJ2-6; the D is unclear. The CDR3 spans 16 residues. Germline CDR1 and CDR2: SGHNT and YYREEE (reference sequence). The V gene lost 0 bases and the J gene lost 0 bases, with 7 bases spanning the gap. CDR3 nucleotide sequence: TGTGCCAGCAGCTTGGCGCTTAGCTCTGGGGCCAACGTCCTGACTTTC. Translation gives CASSLALSSGANVLTF.

This rearrangement joins TRBV25-1 to TRBJ1-4; TRBD1 agrees at 8 bases. Germline V gene lookup returns CDR1 MGHDK and CDR2 SYGVNS. V trimming: 2 bases; J trimming: 8 bases; junction bases outside the gene matches: 7. The CDR3 sequence is 15 residues long. CDR3 sequence: CASSEPGTGEEKLFF. The CDR3 DNA reads TGTGCCAGCAGTGAACCCGGGACAGGTGAAGAAAAACTGTTTTTT.

The chain links TRBV12-3 or TRBV12-4 to TRBJ2-7, with TRBD2 matching 14 bases. This CDR3 has 15 residues. V was clipped by 6 bases and J by 7 bases; unmatched bases: 8. This CDR3 reads CASSLTSGGVIEQYF. The CDR3 DNA reads TGTGCCAGCAGCCTGACTAGCGGGGGGGTCATAGAGCAGTACTTC.

This clonotype was detected a few times. The chain uses TRBV11-3 and TRBJ2-5; a possible D gene is TRBD1 (6 bases). Germline CDR1 SGHNT, CDR2 YENEEA. Deletions cut 4 bases from V and 4 bases from J, with 16 bases between. The CDR3 covers 15 residues. In nucleotides, the CDR3 is TGTGCCAGCAGCTCCCTACAGGGCGTAAGAGAGACCCAGTACTTC. This sequence encodes CASSSLQGVRETQYF. The variable domain in full, with the rest retrieved from reference TRBV11-3 and TRBJ2-5, is EAGVVQSPRYKIIEKKQPVAFWCNPISGHNTLYWYLQNLGQGPELLIRYENEEAVDDSQLPKDRFSAERLKGVDSTLKIQPAELGDSAVYLCASSSLQGVRETQYFGPGTRLLVL.

In regard to this clonotype: Germline is not matched at one junction end, which may reflect a read error. CDR3 nucleotide sequence: TGCGTCAGCAGCTTACAGGAACGATTGAACACTGAAGCTTTCTTT. As protein: CVSSLQERLNTEAFF. The V gene is TRBV5-1, the J gene TRBJ1-1; D possibly corresponds to TRBD1 (5 bases). The CDR3 is 15 amino acids. Per the germline V gene, CDR1 is SGHRS and CDR2 is YFSETQ.

This chain connects TRBV28 to TRBJ2-3; D possibly corresponds to TRBD2 (7 bases). Per the germline V gene, CDR1 is MDHEN and CDR2 is SYDVKM. Trimming pared 2 bases from V and 3 bases from J, leaving 12 bases between. The CDR3 has 15 amino acids. The CDR3 region has the DNA TGTGCCAGCAGTTTAGGAGCGGGGACAACAGATACGCAGTATTTT. This translates into CASSLGAGTTDTQYF.

As for this clonotype: A much larger clone differs from this one at a single base, so this may be a read error. This chain joins TRBV20-1 and TRBJ2-5, with 12 bases matching TRBD1. TRBJ2-7 matches the DNA end more closely, so the J call is doubtful. Germline V lookup: CDR1 DFQATT, CDR2 SNEGSKA (reference sequence). This CDR3 is 19 amino acids long. CDR3 amino acids: CSTAAPGQGAARGFYEQYF. For the CDR3, the DNA is TGCAGTACTGCGGCTCCGGGACAGGGGGCGGCGCGGGGTTTTTACGAGCAGTACTTC.

This chain connects TRBV4-1 to TRBJ1-5; TRBD1 agrees at 10 bases. This CDR3 comprises 16 residues. After removal of 2 bases from V and 5 bases from J, the junction contained 6 bases not matched to a gene. The V gene's germline CDR1 is MGHRA and CDR2 YSYEKL. CDR3 amino acids: CASSQHRDRGDQPQHF. For the CDR3, the DNA is TGCGCCAGCAGCCAACATCGGGACAGGGGAGATCAGCCCCAGCATTTT.

This clonotype has a handful of counts. The J gene is TRBJ2-3, the V gene TRBV10-3; perhaps TRBD2 as D (6 bases). The V end was cut by 10 bases, the J end by 5 bases, with 16 bases between. The CDR3 totals 13 residues. The germline V gene encodes CDR1 ENHRY and CDR2 SYGVKD. CDR3: CATRDSEVDTQYF. CDR3 in DNA: TGTGCCACCCGGGACTCCGAAGTAGATACGCAGTATTTT.

The chain is built from TRBV5-6 and TRBJ1-5; unclear D gene. Per the germline V gene, CDR1 is SGHDT and CDR2 is YYEEEE. The CDR3 contains 15 residues. Trimming left V 0 bases short and J 6 bases short, with 13 bases between. The CDR3 loop reads CASSLVAGNGQPQHF. The CDR3 region has the DNA TGTGCCAGCAGCTTGGTGGCGGGGAACGGTCAGCCCCAGCATTTT. Full variable domain (remainder filled in from reference TRBV5-6 and TRBJ1-5): DAGVTQSPTHLIKTRGQQVTLRCSPKSGHDTVSWYQQALGQGPQFIFQYYEEEERQRGNFPDRFSGHQFPNYSSELNVNALLLGDSALYLCASSLVAGNGQPQHFGDGTRLSIL.

Details on this clonotype: Compared with germline, one end of the junction differs, possibly owing to a read error. The J gene is TRBJ2-7, the V gene TRBV4-3, with TRBD1 matching 9 bases. Germline V lookup: CDR1 LGHNA, CDR2 YSLEER. The CDR3 totals 15 residues. The CDR3 reads CASGHRTGESYEQYF. The CDR3 coding sequence is TGCGCCAGCGGCCACAGGACAGGGGAATCCTACGAGCAGTACTTC.

This clonotype has only a few counts. CDR3 residues: CASSSMSQGEQYF. CDR3 coding DNA: TGTGCCAGCAGCTCAATGAGCCAGGGAGAGCAGTACTTC. This rearrangement joins TRBV7-2 to TRBJ2-4, with D possibly called TRBD1 or TRBD2 (5 bases each). Trimming stripped 4 bases from V and 13 bases from J, with 17 bases between. The CDR3 totals 13 residues. Germline V lookup: CDR1 SGHTA, CDR2 FQGNSA.

The gene calls are TRBV7-2 and TRBJ2-5; 11 bases match TRBD2. Germline CDR1 and CDR2: SGHTA and FQGNSA. This CDR3 is 18 amino acids long. V trimming: 4 bases; J trimming: 0 bases; junction bases outside the gene matches: 10. The CDR3 sequence is CASSSRKWTSGYQETQYF. CDR3 sequence (DNA): TGTGCCAGCAGCTCCAGAAAATGGACTAGCGGGTACCAAGAGACCCAGTACTTC.

This clonotype was counted a few times. The chain combines TRBV7-2 with TRBJ2-1; D remains ambiguous. The germline gives CDR1 SGHTA, CDR2 FQGNSA. Between the trimmed V and J ends, which lost 5 bases and 7 bases, there was a span of 9 bases. This CDR3 has 12 residues. Here the CDR3 reads CASSPIANEQFF. CDR3 bases: TGTGCCAGCAGCCCGATTGCTAATGAGCAGTTCTTC.

This rearrangement joins TRBV7-2 to TRBJ2-7; D might be TRBD1 (6 bases). Germline V gene data show CDR1 as SGHTA and CDR2 as FQGNSA. CDR3 length: 15 amino acids. The ends were cut back, 5 bases at V and 2 bases at J, with 16 bases in the middle. The CDR3 DNA is TGTGCCAGCAGCCCGGTTGACAGGACTGCCTACGAGCAGTACTTC. Translating gives CASSPVDRTAYEQYF.

This clonotype was recorded at least ten times. The rearrangement joins TRBV5-1 to TRBJ2-1; no reliable D call. The CDR3 consists of 12 residues. V lost 0 bases and J 9 bases, leaving 7 bases between the germline ends. Germline V gene data show CDR1 as SGHRS and CDR2 as YFSETQ. This CDR3 is CASSLGDTEQFF. The DNA for the CDR3 is TGCGCCAGCAGCTTGGGGGATACTGAGCAGTTCTTC.

This clonotype occurred a few times. V gene TRBV7-9 combines with J gene TRBJ2-7, with a possible D match to TRBD1 (6 bases). V was clipped by 5 bases and J by 3 bases, with 14 bases between them. Germline-derived CDR1 and CDR2 are SEHNR and FQNEAQ (reference sequence). This CDR3 region has 14 residues. The CDR3, as DNA: TGTGCCAGCAGCCCTAGGACAGAGGACTACGAGCAGTACTTC. Translated: CASSPRTEDYEQYF.

The V gene is TRBV4-2, the J gene TRBJ2-1; no firm D call. The germline V and J ends were trimmed by 1 base and 7 bases, with 11 bases remaining between them. The CDR3 has 14 amino acids. CDR1 and CDR2 (germline): LGHNA, YNFKEQ. CDR3 sequence reads: CASSQGHTENEQFF. The CDR3 DNA reads TGTGCCAGCAGCCAAGGGCATACGGAGAATGAGCAGTTCTTC.

With respect to this clonotype: The junction departs from the called germline gene at one end, perhaps through a read error. The chain links TRBV29-1 to TRBJ2-2; D is ambiguous. The CDR3 covers 9 residues. The germline V gene has CDR1 SQVTM and CDR2 ANQGSEA. CDR3 region: CSVDTEVFF. As DNA, the CDR3 is TGCAGCGTTGACACTGAAGTTTTCTTT.

The rearrangement links TRBV27 to TRBJ1-2; D remains unclear. The V gene's germline CDR1 is MNHEY and CDR2 SMNVEV (reference sequence). The germline V and J ends were trimmed by 3 bases and 2 bases, with 7 bases remaining between them. The length of the CDR3 is 13 residues. The CDR3 protein is CASSFIGNYGYTF. DNA of the CDR3: TGTGCCAGCAGTTTTATCGGGAACTATGGCTACACCTTC.